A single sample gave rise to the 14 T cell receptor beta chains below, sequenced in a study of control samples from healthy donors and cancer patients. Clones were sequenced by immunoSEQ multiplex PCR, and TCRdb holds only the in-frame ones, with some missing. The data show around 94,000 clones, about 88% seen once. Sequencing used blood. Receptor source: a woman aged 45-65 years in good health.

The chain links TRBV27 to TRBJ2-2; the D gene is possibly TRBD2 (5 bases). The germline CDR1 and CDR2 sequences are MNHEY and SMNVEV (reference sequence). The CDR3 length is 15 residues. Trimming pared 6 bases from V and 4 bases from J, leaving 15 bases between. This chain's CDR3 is CASSKRLFPTGELFF. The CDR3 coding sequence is TGTGCCAGCAGCAAACGACTATTCCCCACCGGGGAGCTGTTTTTT.

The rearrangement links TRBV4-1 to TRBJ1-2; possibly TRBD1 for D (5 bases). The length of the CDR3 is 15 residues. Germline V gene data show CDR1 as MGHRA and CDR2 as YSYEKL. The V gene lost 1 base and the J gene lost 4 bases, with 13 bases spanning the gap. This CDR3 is CASSQAGQGGYGYTF. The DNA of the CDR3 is TGCGCCAGCAGCCAAGCGGGGCAGGGCGGCTATGGCTACACCTTC.

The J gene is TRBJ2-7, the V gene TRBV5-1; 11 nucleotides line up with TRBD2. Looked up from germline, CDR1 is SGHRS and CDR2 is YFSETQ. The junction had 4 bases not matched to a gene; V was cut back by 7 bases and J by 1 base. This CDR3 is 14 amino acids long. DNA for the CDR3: TGCGCCAGCTCCGGGACTAGCGGATCCTACGAGCAGTACTTC. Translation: CASSGTSGSYEQYF. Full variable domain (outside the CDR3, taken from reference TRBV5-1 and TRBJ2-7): KAGVTQTPRYLIKTRGQQVTLSCSPISGHRSVSWYQQTPGQGLQFLFEYFSETQRNKGNFPGRFSGRQFSNSRSEMNVSTLELGDSALYLCASSGTSGSYEQYFGPGTRLTVT.

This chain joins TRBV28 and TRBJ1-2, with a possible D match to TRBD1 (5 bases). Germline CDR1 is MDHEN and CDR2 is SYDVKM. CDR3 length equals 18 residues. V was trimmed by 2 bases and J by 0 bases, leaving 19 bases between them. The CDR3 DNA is TGTGCCAGCAGTTTAGCCCGGGACTTCGACCGGCCTAACTATGGCTACACCTTC. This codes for CASSLARDFDRPNYGYTF.

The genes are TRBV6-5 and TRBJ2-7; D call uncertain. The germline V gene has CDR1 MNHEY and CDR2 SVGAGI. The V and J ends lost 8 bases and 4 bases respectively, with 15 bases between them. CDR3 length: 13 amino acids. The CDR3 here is CASCKVGVYEQYF. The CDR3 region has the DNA TGTGCCAGCTGCAAAGTCGGAGTGTACGAGCAGTACTTC.

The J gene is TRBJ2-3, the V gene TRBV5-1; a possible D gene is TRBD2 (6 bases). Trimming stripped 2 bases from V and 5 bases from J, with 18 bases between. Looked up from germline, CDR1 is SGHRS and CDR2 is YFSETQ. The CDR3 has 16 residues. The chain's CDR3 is CASSFEGRYQVDTQYF. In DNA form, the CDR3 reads TGCGCCAGCAGCTTCGAAGGGAGGTACCAGGTAGATACGCAGTATTTT.

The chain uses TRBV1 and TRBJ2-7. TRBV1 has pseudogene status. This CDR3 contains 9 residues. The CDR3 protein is CTSASEQYF. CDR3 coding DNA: TGCACCAGCGCCTCCGAGCAGTACTTC.

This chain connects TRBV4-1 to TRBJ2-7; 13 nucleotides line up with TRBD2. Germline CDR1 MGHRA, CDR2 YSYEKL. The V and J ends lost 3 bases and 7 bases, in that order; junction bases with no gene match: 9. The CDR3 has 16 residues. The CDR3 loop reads CASSHILGLAGDEQYF. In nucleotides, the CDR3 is TGCGCCAGCAGCCACATACTAGGACTAGCGGGAGATGAGCAGTACTTC.

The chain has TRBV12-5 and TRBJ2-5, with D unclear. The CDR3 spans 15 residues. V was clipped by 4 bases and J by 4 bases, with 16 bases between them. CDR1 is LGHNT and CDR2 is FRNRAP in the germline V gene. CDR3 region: CASGWGTGVSETQYF. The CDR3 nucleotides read TGTGCTAGTGGTTGGGGAACTGGGGTTTCAGAGACCCAGTACTTC.

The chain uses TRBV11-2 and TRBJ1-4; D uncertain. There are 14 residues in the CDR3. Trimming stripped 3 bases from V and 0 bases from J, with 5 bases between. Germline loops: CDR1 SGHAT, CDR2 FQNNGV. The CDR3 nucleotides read TGTGCCAGCAGCTTGGGTACAACTAATGAAAAACTGTTTTTT. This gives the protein CASSLGTTNEKLFF.

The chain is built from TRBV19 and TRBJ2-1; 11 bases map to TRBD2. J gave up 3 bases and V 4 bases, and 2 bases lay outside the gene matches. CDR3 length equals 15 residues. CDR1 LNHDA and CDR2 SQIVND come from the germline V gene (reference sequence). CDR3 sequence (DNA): TGTGCCAGTAGTACCGGGACTAGCGGCTACAATGAGCAGTTCTTC. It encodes CASSTGTSGYNEQFF.

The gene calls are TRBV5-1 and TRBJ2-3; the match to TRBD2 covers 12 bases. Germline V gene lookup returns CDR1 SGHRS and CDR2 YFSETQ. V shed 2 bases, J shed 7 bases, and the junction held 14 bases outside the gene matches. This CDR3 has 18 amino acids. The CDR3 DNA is TGCGCCAGCAGCTTTCTTGGCGGGCTAGCGGGGGGGGCGAATACGCAGTATTTT. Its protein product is CASSFLGGLAGGANTQYF. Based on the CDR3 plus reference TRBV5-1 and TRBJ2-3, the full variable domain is KAGVTQTPRYLIKTRGQQVTLSCSPISGHRSVSWYQQTPGQGLQFLFEYFSETQRNKGNFPGRFSGRQFSNSRSEMNVSTLELGDSALYLCASSFLGGLAGGANTQYFGPGTRLTVL.

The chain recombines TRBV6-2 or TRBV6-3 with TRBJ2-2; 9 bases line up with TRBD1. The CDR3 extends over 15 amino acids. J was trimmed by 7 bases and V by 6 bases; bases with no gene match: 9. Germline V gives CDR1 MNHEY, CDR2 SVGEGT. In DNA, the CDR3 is TGTGCCAGCAGCCGAAACACAGGGGGCTACGGGGAGCTGTTTTTT. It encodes CASSRNTGGYGELFF.

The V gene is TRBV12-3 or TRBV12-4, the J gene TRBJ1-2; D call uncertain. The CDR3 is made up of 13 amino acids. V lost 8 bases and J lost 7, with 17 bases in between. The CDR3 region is CASENSQVPGYTF. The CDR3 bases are TGTGCCAGCGAGAATTCGCAGGTGCCTGGCTACACCTTC.